This T cell receptor (beta chain) came from a study of OX40 agonist ivuxolimab in advanced cancers. A note on the overall study: Ivuxolimab, which targeted the costimulatory receptor OX40 (CD134), was an agonistic, fully human IgG2 monoclonal antibody. A male proportion of 75% to 85% and a mean age of 60 years, ranging from about 20 to 79, were recorded for the dose-escalation cohort. Partial responses were achieved by three dose-escalation patients, of whom one had hepatocellular carcinoma and two had cutaneous melanoma. Of the roughly 52 patients in dose escalation, about 20 had hepatocellular carcinoma, around 15 had melanoma, 9 had renal cell carcinoma and 9 had head and neck cancer. Patients were allowed to have had prior anti-PD-1, anti-PD-L1 or anti-CTLA-4 therapy, and approximately 40% of the dose-escalation patients had been treated with checkpoint inhibitors. Intravenous ivuxolimab was administered to patients every 2 weeks at six dose levels: 0.01, 0.1, 0.3, 1.5, 3 and 10 mg/kg. The purpose of peripheral TCRbeta sequencing was to test whether ivuxolimab changed TCR sequence diversity and led to clonal T-cell expansion. The paper covers the monotherapy dose-escalation part of the phase I ivuxolimab trial, which included N of about 56 patients.

Paper-wide results and their limitations: At doses of 0.1 to 3.0 mg/kg, clonal expansion of both CD4+ and CD8+ blood T cells was observed from baseline to week 6. After ivuxolimab, more expanded clones were found on average in CD8+ T cells than in CD4+ T cells. Low levels of normalized T-cell clonal expansion were also shown by some nonresponding patients. The antigen specificity of the peripheral T cells that underwent clonal expansion was not determined. In the 0.1-3.0 mg/kg groups, partial responders had among the lowest normalized peripheral clonal expansion, particularly in CD8+ T cells.

The trial excluded patients who had a history of autoimmune disease or were on systemic immunosuppression. Peripheral blood for TCR sequencing was drawn from every dose cohort at baseline, at cycle 4 day 1 and at cycle 7 day 1. Samples were obtained from an open-label, multicenter, first-in-human phase I dose-escalation trial of ivuxolimab. The trial enrolled adults with locally advanced or metastatic head and neck squamous cell, hepatocellular, melanoma or renal cell carcinoma. Before TCR sequencing, CD4+ T cells and CD8+ T cells were sorted from peripheral blood as separate populations. For sequencing of the TCRbeta CDR3 region, genomic DNA was extracted from the sorted cells. The immunoSEQ Assay was used to sequence the TCRbeta CDR3 regions. TCRdb took over this immuneACCESS table, retaining in-frame rearrangements with V and J assigned. Such tables are incomplete; in checked studies, under half of the missing clones stem from an unresolved V gene, and the remainder is unexplained. For this sample the table gives 80,000 or so clones, of which roughly nine tenths were detected only once. The biggest ten clones account for more than 0.15% of the sample.

Of note for this clone: No cognate antigen has been identified for it. The sample holds no much larger clone one base away, and base qualities are not on file.

V loses 2 bases of germline sequence and J loses 11 bases, and the interval between the two ends is 15 bases. CDR1 and CDR2 were assigned from the germline V gene as SNHLY and FYNNEI. The CDR3 measures 14 amino acids from cysteine to phenylalanine. The entry retains the CDR3 DNA only, 42 bases that are in frame from base 1. The TCR was taken from an adult with an advanced solid tumor such as melanoma, head and neck, liver or kidney cancer. In this chain, TRBV2 is recombined with TRBJ1-4; a weak D assignment points to TRBD1 (6 bases agree). The material was CD4+ or CD8+ T cells sorted from blood, obtained in a trial of the OX40 agonist ivuxolimab. The DNA reads TGTGCCAGCAGTGAACCCCCCGACAGGCGGAAACTGTTTTTT. It specifies CASSEPPDRRKLFF.